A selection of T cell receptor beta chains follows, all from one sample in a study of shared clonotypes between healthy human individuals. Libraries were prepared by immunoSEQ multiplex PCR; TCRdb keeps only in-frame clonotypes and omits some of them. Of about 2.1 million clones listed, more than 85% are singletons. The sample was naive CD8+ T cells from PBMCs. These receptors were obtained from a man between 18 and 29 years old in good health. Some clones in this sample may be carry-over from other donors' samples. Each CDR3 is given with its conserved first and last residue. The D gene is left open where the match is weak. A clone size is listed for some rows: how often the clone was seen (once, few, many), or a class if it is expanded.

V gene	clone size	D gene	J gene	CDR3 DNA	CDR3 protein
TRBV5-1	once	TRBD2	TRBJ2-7	TGCGCCAGCAGCTTGGCCCTCGGGGCACTAGCGATTTCCTACGAGCAGTACTTC	CASSLALGALAISYEQYF
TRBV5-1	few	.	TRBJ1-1	TGCGCCAGCAGCTTGGAACAGGGTAGGGAAGCTTTCTTT	CASSLEQGREAFF
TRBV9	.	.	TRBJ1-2	TGTGCCAGCAGCGCCCAGAACCTACCTCCAGGGTATGGCTACACCTTC	CASSAQNLPPGYGYTF
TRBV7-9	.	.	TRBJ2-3	TGTGCCAGCAGCGCAGTAGTGGGCTACACAGATACGCAGTATTTT	CASSAVVGYTDTQYF
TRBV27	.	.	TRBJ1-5	TGTGCCAGCAAGAAAAAAAGGGTTCAGCCCCAGCATTTT	CASKKKRVQPQHF
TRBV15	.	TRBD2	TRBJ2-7	TGTGCCACCAGCAGGGCCCAGAGCGGGAGGGATTACGAGCAGTACTTC	CATSRAQSGRDYEQYF
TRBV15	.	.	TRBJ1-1	TGTGCCACCAGCAGAGGGGAGTTCACTGAAGCTTTCTTT	CATSRGEFTEAFF
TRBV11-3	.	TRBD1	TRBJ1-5	TGTGCCAGCAGCTTCGGGACAGGGTACAATCAGCCCCAGCATTTT	CASSFGTGYNQPQHF
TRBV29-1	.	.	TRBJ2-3	TGCAGCGTTGGAAAGTGGTGGGAGAACACAGATACGCAGTATTTT	CSVGKWWENTDTQYF
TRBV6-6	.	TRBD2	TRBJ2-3	TGTGCCAGCAGGATGAAGCGGGGGGCGAGGGATACGCAGTATTTT	CASRMKRGARDTQYF
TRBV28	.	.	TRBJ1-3	TGTGCCAGCACTGAAGACAGCTCTGGAAACACCATATATTTT	CASTEDSSGNTIYF
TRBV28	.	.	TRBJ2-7	TGTGCCAGCAGAGGGCAGGACCTATCCTACGAGCAGTACTTC	CASRGQDLSYEQYF
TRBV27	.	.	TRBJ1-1	TGTGCCAGCAGTCCTACGGGCGGAAACACTGAAGCTTTCTTT	CASSPTGGNTEAFF
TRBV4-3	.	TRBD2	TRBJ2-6	TGCGCCAGCAGCCAATGGGAAGCGGGAGCTGGGGCCAACGTCCTGACTTTC	CASSQWEAGAGANVLTF
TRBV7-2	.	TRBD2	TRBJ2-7	TGTGCCAGCAGCTTAGGGACTAGCGGGAGCTACGAGCAGTACTTC	CASSLGTSGSYEQYF
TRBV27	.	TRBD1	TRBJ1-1	TGTGCCAGCAGCATGCAACTGGGACAGCCGAACACTGAAGCTTTCTTT	CASSMQLGQPNTEAFF
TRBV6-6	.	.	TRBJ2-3	TGTGCCAGCAGTTACGAGACAGGTCGAAGCACAGATACGCAGTATTTT	CASSYETGRSTDTQYF
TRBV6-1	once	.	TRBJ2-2	TGTGCCAGCAGTCAAATGGGAGTGGGGGAGCTGTTTTTT	CASSQMGVGELFF
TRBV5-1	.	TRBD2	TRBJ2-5	TGCGCCAGCACCGACCGACTAGCCGCGCCGGGGGGGGAGACCCAGTACTTC	CASTDRLAAPGGETQYF
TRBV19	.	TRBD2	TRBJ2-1	TGTGCCAGCTCGGGACTAGCGGGAGCCAATGAGCAGTTCTTC	CASSGLAGANEQFF
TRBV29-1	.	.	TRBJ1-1	TGCAGCGTCTCACAGGGCGCGGGCACTGAAGCTTTCTTT	CSVSQGAGTEAFF
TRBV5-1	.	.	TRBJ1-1	TGCGCCAGCAGCTTGGGGGGCCCTGAAGCTTTCTTT	CASSLGGPEAFF
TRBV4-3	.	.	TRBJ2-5	TGCGCCAGCAGCCAAGATCAGGAGGGGGCAAAGGAGACCCAGTACTTC	CASSQDQEGAKETQYF
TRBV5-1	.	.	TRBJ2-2	TGCGCCAGCAGACAAGAGGGGTACACCGGGGAGCTGTTTTTT	CASRQEGYTGELFF
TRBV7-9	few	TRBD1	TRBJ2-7	TGTGCCAGCAGCTTAGCGGGTCTCGGGACAGGAATCGGCGAGCAGTACTTC	CASSLAGLGTGIGEQYF
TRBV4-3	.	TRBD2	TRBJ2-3	TGCGCCAGCAGCCAAGATTTAACGGGAGGGGCAGATACGCAGTATTTT	CASSQDLTGGADTQYF
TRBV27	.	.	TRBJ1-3	TGTGCCAGCAGTTTACTGCCCTCTGGAAACACCATATATTTT	CASSLLPSGNTIYF
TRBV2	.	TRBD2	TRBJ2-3	TGTGCCAGCAGTGATCCCGCTAGCGGGAGGGGAGGAGATACGCAGTATTTT	CASSDPASGRGGDTQYF
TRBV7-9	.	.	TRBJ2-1	TGTGCCAGCAAACAGGTACACCCTCAGGATGAGCAGTTCTTC	CASKQVHPQDEQFF
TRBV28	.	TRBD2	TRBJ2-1	TGTGCCAGCAGTCAACGAACTAGCGGAGGACGAAATGAGCAGTTCTTC	CASSQRTSGGRNEQFF
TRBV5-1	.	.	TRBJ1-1	TGCGCCAGCAGCTTGTCCCTTCTGACCCATGAGACTGAAGCTTTCTTT	CASSLSLLTHETEAFF
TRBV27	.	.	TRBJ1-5	TGTGCCAGCAGTTTCTCGGGGTTGATTGCCAATCAGCCCCAGCATTTT	CASSFSGLIANQPQHF
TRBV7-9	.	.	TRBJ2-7	TGTGCCAGCAGCTTAGCCCAGTGGGGTTCGAAGACCTACGAGCAGTACTTC	CASSLAQWGSKTYEQYF
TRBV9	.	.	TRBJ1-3	TGTGCCAGCAGCGTAGGAGAAGGGTTACACACCATATATTTT	CASSVGEGLHTIYF
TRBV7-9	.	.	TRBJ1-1	TGTGCCAGCAGCTTAGCGGGACTAGTAGGAGCTTTCTTT	CASSLAGLVGAFF
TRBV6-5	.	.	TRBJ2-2	TGTGCCAGCAGCCAACAGCGCTCAAACACCGGGGAGCTGTTTTTT	CASSQQRSNTGELFF
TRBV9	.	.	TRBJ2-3	TGTGCCAGCAGCGCTACAGATACGCAGTATTTT	CASSATDTQYF
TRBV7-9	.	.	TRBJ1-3	TGTGCCAGCAGCTTAGAAGGAGGACAGCTTGGAAACACCATATATTTT	CASSLEGGQLGNTIYF
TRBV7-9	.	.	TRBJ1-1	TGTGCCAGCAGATCTACTCCGGCTGAAGCTTTCTTT	CASRSTPAEAFF
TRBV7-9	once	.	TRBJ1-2	TGTGCCAGTGCTACCCGGGGGACCCACTATGGCTACACCTTC	CASATRGTHYGYTF
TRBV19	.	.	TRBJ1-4	TGTGCCAGTACCCCACGGGGGTGGGGTGAAAAACTGTTTTTT	CASTPRGWGEKLFF
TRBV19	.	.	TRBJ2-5	TGTGCCAGTAGTATTCTTATTGGAGAGACCCAGTACTTC	CASSILIGETQYF
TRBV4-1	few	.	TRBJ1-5	TGCGCCAGCAGCCAAGACTCGGGTAGGCAGCCCCAGCATTTT	CASSQDSGRQPQHF
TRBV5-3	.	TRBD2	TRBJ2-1	TGTGCCAGAAGCTTGGAAAGACGGCGGTGGCTAGCGGGAGAGATCCATGAGCAGTTCTTC	CARSLERRRWLAGEIHEQFF
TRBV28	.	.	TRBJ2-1	TGTGCCAGCAGTTTGGTCTCGGGCAGCGAAGGCGGGTGGGCCAATGAGCAGTTCTTC	CASSLVSGSEGGWANEQFF
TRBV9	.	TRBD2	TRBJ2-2	TGTGCCAGCAGCGTAGGGCTAGCGGGAGTTCCAAACACCGGGGAGCTGTTTTTT	CASSVGLAGVPNTGELFF
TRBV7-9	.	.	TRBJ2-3	TGTGCCAGCAGCTTACGGGGTCAGGGAGCGGCAGATACGCAGTATTTT	CASSLRGQGAADTQYF
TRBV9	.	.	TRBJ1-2	TGTGCCAGCAGCGTAGCTGACTGGTTCGACAGTACGAAAGTAGGCTATGGCTACACCTTC	CASSVADWFDSTKVGYGYTF
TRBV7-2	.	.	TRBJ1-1	TGTGCCAGCAGCCCCCTGCCGAGCACTGAAGCTTTCTTT	CASSPLPSTEAFF
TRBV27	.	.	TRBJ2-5	TGTGCCAGCAGTTTTCGACAGGATCAAGAGACCCAGTACTTC	CASSFRQDQETQYF